This is a list of T cell receptor beta chains from one sample in a study of breast tumors, draining lymph nodes, adjacent tissues. Each CDR3 protein is one row after TCRdb ran MiXCR on the multiplex PCR reads. Of 70,000 or so distinct CDR3 sequences in the sample, roughly 44% were seen once. The sequenced sample was breast tumor tissue. These receptors were obtained from a female donor with breast cancer. Some clones in this sample may be carry-over from other donors' samples. The CDR3 runs from the conserved cysteine through the conserved F or W. D genes are given only for firm matches. Clone size is given for some rows only: seen once, a few or many times, or a class if the clone is expanded.

CDR3 DNA: TGTGCCATCAGACGGGACACTGGGAATGGCTACACCTTC
CDR3 protein: CAIRRDTGNGYTF
D gene: -
clone size: -
V gene: TRBV10-3
J gene: TRBJ1-2

CDR3 DNA: TGCGCCAGCAGCCAAGTGACGGGGGGGCATGATGAGCAGTTCTTC
CDR3 protein: CASSQVTGGHDEQFF
D gene: TRBD2
clone size: many
V gene: TRBV4-1
J gene: TRBJ2-1

CDR3 DNA: TGTGCCAGCAGCTTAGACGGGGGGATCAGTCAGTATTTT
CDR3 protein: CASSLDGGISQYF
D gene: TRBD2
clone size: many
V gene: TRBV7-8
J gene: TRBJ2-3

CDR3 DNA: TGCGCCAACAGAGCCCCAGATAATTCACCCCTCCACTTT
CDR3 protein: CANRAPDNSPLHF
D gene: -
clone size: once
V gene: TRBV3-1
J gene: TRBJ1-6

CDR3 DNA: TGTGCCAGCAGTGAACTAAGAACAGAGAATCAGCCCCAGCATTTT
CDR3 protein: CASSELRTENQPQHF
D gene: -
clone size: many
V gene: TRBV6-1
J gene: TRBJ1-5

CDR3 DNA: TGCGCCAGCAGTGAGTCGTCTTGGGCTCCCTCCGAGCAGTACTTC
CDR3 protein: CASSESSWAPSEQYF
D gene: -
clone size: many
V gene: TRBV10-1
J gene: TRBJ2-7

CDR3 DNA: TGTGCTAGCAGCCAGGGGGCGGCTAGCCCTCAAGAGACCCAGTACTTC
CDR3 protein: CASSQGAASPQETQYF
D gene: TRBD1
clone size: many
V gene: TRBV7-7
J gene: TRBJ2-5

CDR3 DNA: TGCAGTGCCCCGACAGGGGCCGGGAATGGCTACACCTTC
CDR3 protein: CSAPTGAGNGYTF
D gene: TRBD1
clone size: -
V gene: TRBV20-1
J gene: TRBJ1-2

CDR3 DNA: TGTGCCAGCAGCTCCTCAGGACAGGGCTCCTACGAGCAGTACTTC
CDR3 protein: CASSSSGQGSYEQYF
D gene: TRBD1
clone size: many
V gene: TRBV11-1
J gene: TRBJ2-7

CDR3 DNA: TGTGCCAGCAGTGGGGGGACAGGGGTGAACACTGAAGCTTTCTTT
CDR3 protein: CASSGGTGVNTEAFF
D gene: TRBD1
clone size: once
V gene: TRBV12-3/TRBV12-4
J gene: TRBJ1-1

CDR3 DNA: TGTGCCAGCGGCCATAGGGCCTGGACAGATACGCAGTATTTT
CDR3 protein: CASGHRAWTDTQYF
D gene: -
clone size: many
V gene: TRBV11-2
J gene: TRBJ2-3

CDR3 DNA: TGTGCCAGCAGCTTAGGTGCTAGAACCATTCAGTACTTC
CDR3 protein: CASSLGARTIQYF
D gene: -
clone size: -
V gene: TRBV11-3
J gene: TRBJ2-4

CDR3 DNA: TGTGCCAGCAGTCACCCGGGACAGGGTACGTGGGCCCAGCATTTT
CDR3 protein: CASSHPGQGTWAQHF
D gene: TRBD1
clone size: -
V gene: TRBV6-2/TRBV6-3
J gene: TRBJ1-5

CDR3 DNA: TGTGCCAGTAGTATATTCCGGGACAGCCTCTATGGCTACACCTTC
CDR3 protein: CASSIFRDSLYGYTF
D gene: TRBD1
clone size: many
V gene: TRBV19
J gene: TRBJ1-2

CDR3 DNA: TGTGCCAGCAGTTATAGCAGGCAGAGCTCCTATAATTCACCCCTCCACTTT
CDR3 protein: CASSYSRQSSYNSPLHF
D gene: -
clone size: -
V gene: TRBV6-5
J gene: TRBJ1-6

CDR3 DNA: TGTGCCACCAGGACTAGCGGGGGCTCAGGGCACGAGCAGTACTTC
CDR3 protein: CATRTSGGSGHEQYF
D gene: TRBD2
clone size: many
V gene: TRBV15
J gene: TRBJ2-7

CDR3 DNA: TGTGCCAGCAGCAAGTCTCAGCATTTT
CDR3 protein: CASSKSQHF
D gene: -
clone size: -
V gene: TRBV7-9
J gene: TRBJ1-5

CDR3 DNA: TGTACCAGCAGCGTAGATGGGGCATCTGGGGCCAACGTCCTGACCTTC
CDR3 protein: CTSSVDGASGANVLTF
D gene: -
clone size: once
V gene: TRBV9
J gene: TRBJ2-6

CDR3 DNA: TGCAGCGTCGGCCCATCACACAGGGGTCCCCAGTATGAGCAGTACTTC
CDR3 protein: CSVGPSHRGPQYEQYF
D gene: TRBD1
clone size: many
V gene: TRBV29-1
J gene: TRBJ2-7

CDR3 DNA: TGTGCCAGCAGTAATCCTGTTAGCACAGATACGCAGTATTTT
CDR3 protein: CASSNPVSTDTQYF
D gene: -
clone size: many
V gene: TRBV25-1
J gene: TRBJ2-3

CDR3 DNA: TGTGCCACCAGTGAGCTGGGCGGGACAGGCAATCAGCCCCAGCATTTT
CDR3 protein: CATSELGGTGNQPQHF
D gene: TRBD1
clone size: once
V gene: TRBV24-1
J gene: TRBJ1-5

CDR3 DNA: TGTGCCAGCAGCTTCGGCAGGGCGGGTGGCTACACCTTC
CDR3 protein: CASSFGRAGGYTF
D gene: -
clone size: -
V gene: TRBV7-9
J gene: TRBJ1-2

CDR3 DNA: TGCAGTGTCCCTCAACACCTCACAGATACGCAGTATTTT
CDR3 protein: CSVPQHLTDTQYF
D gene: -
clone size: many
V gene: TRBV20-1
J gene: TRBJ2-3